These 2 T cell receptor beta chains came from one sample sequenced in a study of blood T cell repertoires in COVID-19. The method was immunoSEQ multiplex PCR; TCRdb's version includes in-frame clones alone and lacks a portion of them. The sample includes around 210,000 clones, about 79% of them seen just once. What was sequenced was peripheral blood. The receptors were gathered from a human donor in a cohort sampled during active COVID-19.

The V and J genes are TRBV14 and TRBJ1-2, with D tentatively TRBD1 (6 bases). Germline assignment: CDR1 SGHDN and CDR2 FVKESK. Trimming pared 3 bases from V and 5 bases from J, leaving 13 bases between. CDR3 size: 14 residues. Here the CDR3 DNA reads TGTGCCAGCAGCCATTACAGGGACCCATATGGCTACACCTTC. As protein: CASSHYRDPYGYTF.

CDR3 loop: CASNLGGGSYNEQFF. CDR3 nucleotide sequence: TGCGCCAGCAACCTAGGGGGCGGCTCCTACAATGAGCAGTTCTTC. This chain links TRBV5-1 with TRBJ2-1; 7 bases fit TRBD1. With V trimmed by 6 bases and J by 0 bases, 6 bases remained unmatched. In germline, CDR1 is SGHRS, CDR2 YFSETQ. CDR3 length equals 15 residues.